These T cell receptor beta chains were read from a single sample in a study of identical twins. A single record per CDR3 protein comes from TCRdb applying MiXCR to the 5' RACE reads. The data hold hundreds of thousands of distinct CDR3 sequences, with less than 7% observed a single time. Sequenced material: naive T cells sorted from blood. All receptors derive from a man between 18 and 35 years old in good health. Both conserved end residues are part of each CDR3. The order of the fields is D gene, clone size, V gene, J gene, CDR3 protein, CDR3 DNA. The D gene is left open where the match is weak. Expanded clones get a size class; other rows say once, few or many, or leave the size out.

.	many	TRBV7-2	TRBJ2-1	CASSLMGAGEQFF	TGTGCCAGCAGCTTAATGGGGGCAGGTGAGCAGTTCTTC
.	many	TRBV5-1	TRBJ2-5	CASSLRTRETQYF	TGTGCCAGCAGCTTGAGAACAAGGGAGACCCAGTACTTC
TRBD1	few	TRBV28	TRBJ1-1	CASSSGQGPIIGLNTEAFF	TGTGCCAGCAGTTCCGGACAGGGTCCTATAATCGGGTTAAACACTGAAGCTTTCTTT
TRBD1	many	TRBV5-1	TRBJ1-5	CASSGTGSHSNQPQHF	TGCGCCAGCAGCGGGACAGGGAGTCATAGCAATCAGCCCCAGCATTTT
.	many	TRBV7-9	TRBJ2-3	CASSLGREAADTQYF	TGTGCCAGCAGCTTAGGCAGGGAGGCCGCAGATACGCAGTATTTT
TRBD1	.	TRBV7-2	TRBJ1-6	CASSLTGGAASPLHF	TGTGCCAGCAGCTTAACAGGGGGCGCCGCCTCACCCCTCCACTTT
.	many	TRBV28	TRBJ1-5	CATKGNRLSNQPQHF	TGTGCCACCAAAGGGAACAGGCTTAGCAATCAGCCCCAGCATTTT
.	.	TRBV7-9	TRBJ2-1	CASSPGGEGYNEQFF	TGTGCCAGCAGCCCCGGTGGGGAAGGGTACAATGAGCAGTTCTTC
TRBD1	.	TRBV11-2	TRBJ1-5	CASSPDRRQPQHF	TGTGCCAGCAGCCCGGACAGGCGACAGCCCCAGCATTTT
.	few	TRBV6-5	TRBJ1-1	CASSNMMNTEAFF	TGTGCCAGCAGTAACATGATGAACACTGAAGCTTTCTTT
TRBD2	many	TRBV5-1	TRBJ2-3	CASSSETSGSTDTQYF	TGCGCCAGCAGTTCCGAGACTAGCGGGAGCACAGATACGCAGTATTTT
.	many	TRBV11-2	TRBJ1-4	CASSLEAGGDEKLFF	TGTGCCAGCAGCTTAGAGGCGGGAGGGGATGAAAAACTGTTTTTT
.	.	TRBV25-1	TRBJ2-5	CASSPRTRQETQYF	TGTGCCAGCAGTCCCCGGACACGCCAAGAGACCCAGTACTTC
.	.	TRBV6-1	TRBJ2-1	CASRPTRSYNEQFF	TGTGCCAGCAGGCCGACTAGAAGCTACAATGAGCAGTTCTTC
.	many	TRBV7-8	TRBJ2-1	CASSLVSGTHEQFF	TGTGCCAGCAGCTTAGTCTCCGGGACTCATGAGCAGTTCTTC
TRBD2	many	TRBV12-3/TRBV12-4	TRBJ2-3	CASSLAGAGGPADTQYF	TGTGCCAGCAGTTTAGCGGGAGCGGGAGGGCCCGCAGATACGCAGTATTTT
.	.	TRBV3-1	TRBJ2-5	CASSQSIRGETQYF	TGTGCCAGCAGCCAATCTATTCGTGGAGAGACCCAGTACTTC
.	few	TRBV12-3/TRBV12-4	TRBJ1-2	CASSLGSSVGYTF	TGTGCCAGCAGTTTAGGGTCTAGCGTTGGCTACACCTTC
.	.	TRBV3-1	TRBJ1-1	CASGTGGENTEAFF	TGTGCCAGCGGAACGGGGGGCGAGAACACTGAAGCTTTCTTT
.	many	TRBV16	TRBJ2-4	CASSPSRGVKNIQYF	TGTGCCAGCAGCCCCAGCCGGGGAGTCAAAAACATTCAGTACTTC
TRBD2	few	TRBV20-1	TRBJ2-7	CSAKRARDYYEQYF	TGCAGTGCTAAGAGGGCTCGGGACTACTACGAGCAGTACTTC
TRBD1	many	TRBV2	TRBJ2-2	CASSRQGSGELFF	TGTGCCAGCAGTCGACAGGGTTCCGGGGAGCTGTTTTTT
.	few	TRBV5-5	TRBJ1-2	CASSLWQGMDGYTF	TGTGCCAGCAGCTTGTGGCAGGGTATGGATGGCTACACCTTC
TRBD1	many	TRBV9	TRBJ2-2	CASSLDRGRITTGELFF	TGTGCCAGCAGCTTAGACAGGGGGCGCATTACCACCGGGGAGCTGTTTTTT
.	.	TRBV6-2/TRBV6-3	TRBJ2-4	CASRPTRVKNIQYF	TGTGCCAGCAGGCCCACTCGGGTCAAAAACATTCAGTACTTC
TRBD2	many	TRBV15	TRBJ2-2	CATSYQLAGGPTGELFF	TGTGCCACCAGCTACCAGCTAGCGGGAGGGCCCACCGGGGAGCTGTTTTTT
.	many	TRBV7-3	TRBJ2-6	CASSPQIPSRWGSSGANVLTF	TGTGCCAGCAGCCCCCAGATCCCCTCAAGGTGGGGGAGCTCTGGGGCCAACGTCCTGACTTTC
.	few	TRBV20-1	TRBJ2-1	CSGSRAVGNEQFF	TGCAGTGGGAGCCGGGCGGTGGGAAATGAGCAGTTCTTC
.	many	TRBV6-1	TRBJ1-1	CASSGTGGDLEAFF	TGTGCCAGCAGTGGCACCGGGGGCGACCTTGAAGCTTTCTTT
.	.	TRBV7-8	TRBJ2-5	CASSLDGSKYF	TGTGCCAGCAGCTTAGACGGGTCCAAGTACTTC
.	few	TRBV7-3	TRBJ1-5	CASSLDGMQPQHF	TGTGCCAGCAGTCTGGACGGGATGCAGCCCCAGCATTTT
TRBD2	many	TRBV12-3/TRBV12-4	TRBJ2-1	CASSFSPLAGGEQFF	TGTGCCAGCAGTTTTTCCCCACTAGCGGGAGGTGAGCAGTTCTTC
TRBD2	many	TRBV5-1	TRBJ2-3	CASSQRLADTDTQYF	TGCGCCAGCAGCCAACGACTAGCGGACACAGATACGCAGTATTTT
.	many	TRBV10-3	TRBJ2-7	CAIMPGEQYF	TGTGCCATCATGCCGGGAGAGCAGTACTTC
TRBD1	many	TRBV7-9	TRBJ2-1	CASSLVDRWFF	TGTGCCAGCAGCTTAGTGGACAGGTGGTTCTTC
.	many	TRBV10-3	TRBJ1-6	CAISESIDSQPLHF	TGTGCCATCAGTGAGTCGATCGATTCTCAGCCCCTCCACTTT
.	many	TRBV20-1	TRBJ1-1	CSARDLATNMNTEAFF	TGCAGTGCTAGAGATCTCGCCACCAACATGAACACTGAAGCTTTCTTT
TRBD2	.	TRBV14	TRBJ2-1	CASSHEIAGGPGQFF	TGTGCCAGCAGCCACGAAATAGCGGGAGGGCCTGGGCAGTTCTTC
.	.	TRBV18	TRBJ1-4	CASSQETGVTEKLFF	TGTGCCAGCTCACAAGAGACAGGAGTCACGGAAAAACTGTTTTTT
.	many	TRBV11-2	TRBJ1-4	CASRVTRSTNEKLFF	TGTGCCAGCAGGGTAACAAGATCAACTAATGAAAAACTGTTTTTT
TRBD1	.	TRBV18	TRBJ1-3	CASSPSGQRSGNTIHF	TGTGCCAGCTCCCCTTCGGGACAGCGCTCTGGAAACACCATACATTTT
.	many	TRBV18	TRBJ2-7	CASSPPDTYEQYF	TGTGCCAGCTCACCGCCTGATACCTACGAGCAGTACTTC
.	few	TRBV7-2	TRBJ1-6	CASSPLRGGTNSPLHF	TGTGCCAGCAGCCCCCTACGAGGGGGAACTAATTCACCCCTCCACTTT
.	many	TRBV5-1	TRBJ2-1	CASSLVVSASSYEQFF	TGCGCCAGCAGCTTGGTAGTATCGGCTAGCTCCTATGAGCAGTTCTTC
TRBD1	many	TRBV5-1	TRBJ1-4	CASSWTGLYEKLFF	TGCGCCAGCTCCTGGACAGGCCTCTATGAAAAACTGTTTTTT